One and the same sample provided the 11 T cell receptor beta chains below, sequenced in a study of beta chain features in type 1 diabetes. Points from the study as a whole: Shortening that was moderate but significant affected the TCRB CDR3s of Type 1 diabetes patients in all four CD4+ subsets.

The investigators reverse transcribed all of the isolated RNA, so they sequenced expressed TCRB transcripts. TCRdb keeps only in-frame clones here, not all; method: immunoSEQ multiplex PCR. The sample has a few hundred thousand clones, over 10% seen once. Their antigens remain unidentified. Sequenced: naive CD4+ T cells from blood. The receptors shown here come from a woman under 30 with type 1 diabetes.

This clone has only a few counts. V gene TRBV7-9 combines with J gene TRBJ2-1; TRBD1 matches 12 bases. Per the germline V gene, CDR1 is SEHNR and CDR2 is FQNEAQ (reference sequence). With 3 bases clipped from V and 7 bases from J, the junction kept 7 bases outside the gene matches. The CDR3 sequence is 16 residues long. CDR3 amino acids: CASSFKGQGAGNEQFF. In nucleotides, the CDR3 is TGTGCCAGCAGCTTTAAGGGACAGGGGGCTGGGAATGAGCAGTTCTTC. The whole variable domain, filled in from reference TRBV7-9 and TRBJ2-1, reads DTGVSQNPRHKITKRGQNVTFRCDPISEHNRLYWYRQTLGQGPEFLTYFQNEAQLEKSRLLSDRFSAERPKGSFSTLEIQRTEQGDSAMYLCASSFKGQGAGNEQFFGPGTRLTVL.

This clone was detected a few times. This rearrangement joins TRBV9 to TRBJ2-3; TRBD2 matches at 10 bases. CDR3 length: 15 residues. Per the germline V gene, CDR1 is SGDLS and CDR2 is YYNGEE. The V segment lost 4 bases and the J segment 4 bases; nucleotides outside the gene matches: 6. This chain's CDR3 is CASSPKRGGADTQYF. CDR3 in DNA: TGTGCCAGCAGCCCCAAGCGGGGGGGCGCAGATACGCAGTATTTT.

The chain combines TRBV29-1 with TRBJ2-3; D possibly corresponds to TRBD2 (6 bases). Germline loops: CDR1 SQVTM, CDR2 ANQGSEA. The CDR3 loop spans 13 amino acids. Trimming took 4 bases from V and 2 from J, leaving 10 bases between them. The CDR3 protein is CSVGGVLTDTQYF. The CDR3 nucleotides are TGCAGCGTTGGCGGGGTACTCACAGATACGCAGTATTTT.

The chain is built from TRBV6-6 and TRBJ2-7, with 13 bases fitting TRBD2. Germline CDR1 and CDR2: MNHNY and SVGAGI (reference sequence). The CDR3 runs 15 residues. Trimming at V came to 2 bases and at J to 3 bases, leaving 1 base not matched to a gene. The DNA of the CDR3 is TGTGCCAGCAGTTACGGGACTAGCGGGGACTACGAGCAGTACTTC. As protein: CASSYGTSGDYEQYF.

The sample holds a few counts of this clone. The rearrangement uses TRBV9 and TRBJ2-3; 8 nucleotides agree with TRBD1. Trimming took 0 bases from V and 0 from J; bases not matched to a gene: 9. Germline CDR1 reads SGDLS; CDR2 reads YYNGEE. The CDR3 runs to 18 residues. Here the CDR3 DNA reads TGTGCCAGCAGCGTAGGCGGGACAGGCCTAACTAGCACAGATACGCAGTATTTT. It is translated as CASSVGGTGLTSTDTQYF. Filled out from reference TRBV9 and TRBJ2-3, the complete variable domain reads DSGVTQTPKHLITATGQRVTLRCSPRSGDLSVYWYQQSLDQGLQFLIQYYNGEERAKGNILERFSAQQFPDLHSELNLSSLELGDSALYFCASSVGGTGLTSTDTQYFGPGTRLTVL.

The rearrangement uses TRBV12-5 and TRBJ2-1, with a weak D call TRBD2 (6 bases). Trimming cost V 4 bases and J 4 bases, with 14 bases left between them. CDR1 LGHNT and CDR2 FRNRAP come from the germline V gene. The CDR3 has 15 residues. Here the CDR3 reads CASGSSGTGYNEQFF. Written as DNA, the CDR3 is TGTGCTAGTGGTTCGTCCGGGACTGGGTACAATGAGCAGTTCTTC. Full variable domain (rest looked up from reference TRBV12-5 and TRBJ2-1): DARVTQTPRHKVTEMGQEVTMRCQPILGHNTVFWYRQTMMQGLELLAYFRNRAPLDDSGMPKDRFSAEMPDATLATLKIQPSEPRDSAVYFCASGSSGTGYNEQFFGPGTRLTVL.

In its sample, this clone was seen a few times. CDR3 nucleotide sequence: TGTGCCATCAGTGAGTCCGTTAACAGGGTAAATGAGCAGTTCTTC. It is translated as CAISESVNRVNEQFF. V gene TRBV10-3 combines with J gene TRBJ2-1; perhaps TRBD1 as D (6 bases). CDR1 is ENHRY, CDR2 SYGVKD, per germline. CDR3 size: 15 residues. V was clipped by 0 bases and J by 7 bases, with 13 bases between them.

This clone was seen more than once but under ten times. V gene TRBV5-6 combines with J gene TRBJ2-3; D gene unclear. Trimming left V 2 bases short and J 3 bases short, with 7 bases between. This CDR3 is built from 13 residues. Germline CDR1 SGHDT, CDR2 YYEEEE. The CDR3 loop is CASSFRRTDTQYF. The CDR3 DNA reads as TGTGCCAGCAGCTTTCGGCGGACAGATACGCAGTATTTT.

This clone was observed a handful of times. This chain uses TRBV29-1 with TRBJ2-7, with 12 bases aligning to TRBD2. Looked up from germline, CDR1 is SQVTM and CDR2 is ANQGSEA. This CDR3 region has 13 residues. Unmatched junction bases numbered 3, after V lost 6 bases and J lost 3 bases. In nucleotides, the CDR3 is TGCAGCGTAGGACTAGCGGGATTCTACGAGCAGTACTTC. Its translation is CSVGLAGFYEQYF.

A few counts support this clone. Here the CDR3 reads CASSVGSQTTGELFF. The CDR3 DNA sequence: TGTGCCAGCAGCGTAGGGTCACAAACCACCGGGGAGCTGTTTTTT. J is TRBJ2-2 and V is TRBV9; D is ambiguous. The CDR3 contains 15 residues. Germline lookup yields CDR1 SGDLS and CDR2 YYNGEE. Trimming cost V 0 bases and J 4 bases, with 10 bases left between them.

This sequence joins TRBV6-5 and TRBJ1-2; D perhaps matches TRBD1 (6 bases). There are 12 residues in the CDR3. The V gene lost 4 bases and the J gene lost 8 bases, with 11 bases spanning the gap. Germline CDR1 and CDR2: MNHEY and SVGAGI. CDR3 bases: TGTGCCAGCAGTTCCCGACAGGAGGGCTACACCTTC. As protein: CASSSRQEGYTF.